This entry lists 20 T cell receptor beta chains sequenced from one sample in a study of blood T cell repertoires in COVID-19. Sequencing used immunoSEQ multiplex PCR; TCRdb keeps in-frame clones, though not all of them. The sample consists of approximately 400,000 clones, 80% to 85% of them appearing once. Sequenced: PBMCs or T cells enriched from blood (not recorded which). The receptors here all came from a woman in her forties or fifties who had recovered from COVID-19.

CDR3 region: CASSPLGGRTTEAFF. CDR3 coding DNA: TGTGCCAGCTCACCACTGGGGGGGCGCACCACTGAAGCTTTCTTT. The V and J genes are TRBV18 and TRBJ1-1, with TRBD1 as a possible D gene (6 bases). The length of the CDR3 is 15 residues. Trimming cost V 1 base and J 4 bases, with 13 bases left between them. From germline, CDR1 is KGHSH and CDR2 LQKENI.

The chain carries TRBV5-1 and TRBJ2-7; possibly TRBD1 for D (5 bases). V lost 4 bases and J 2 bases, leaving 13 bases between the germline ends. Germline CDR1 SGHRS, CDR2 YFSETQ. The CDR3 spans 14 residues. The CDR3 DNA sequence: TGCGCCAGCAGCGCCGGAGACAGACCCTACGAGCAGTACTTC. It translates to CASSAGDRPYEQYF.

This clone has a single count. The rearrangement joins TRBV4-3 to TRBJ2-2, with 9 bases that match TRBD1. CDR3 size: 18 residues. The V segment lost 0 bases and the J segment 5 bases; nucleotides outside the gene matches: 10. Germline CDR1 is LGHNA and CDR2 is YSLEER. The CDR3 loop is CASSQDPQGQGSTGELFF. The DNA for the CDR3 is TGCGCCAGCAGCCAAGATCCACAGGGACAGGGTAGTACCGGGGAGCTGTTTTTT.

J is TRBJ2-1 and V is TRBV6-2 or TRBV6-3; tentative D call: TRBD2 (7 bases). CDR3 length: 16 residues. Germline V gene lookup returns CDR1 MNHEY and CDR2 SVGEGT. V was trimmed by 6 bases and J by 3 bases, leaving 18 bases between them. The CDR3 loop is CASSLLGGARYNEQFF. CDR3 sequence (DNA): TGTGCCAGCAGCCTACTAGGGGGGGCGCGCTACAATGAGCAGTTCTTC.

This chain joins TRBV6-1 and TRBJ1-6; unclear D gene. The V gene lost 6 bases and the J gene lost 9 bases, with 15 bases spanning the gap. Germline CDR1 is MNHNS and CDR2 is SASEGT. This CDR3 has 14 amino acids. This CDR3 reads CASRDTPTGSPLHF. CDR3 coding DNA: TGTGCCAGCAGAGATACCCCGACTGGTTCACCCCTCCACTTT.

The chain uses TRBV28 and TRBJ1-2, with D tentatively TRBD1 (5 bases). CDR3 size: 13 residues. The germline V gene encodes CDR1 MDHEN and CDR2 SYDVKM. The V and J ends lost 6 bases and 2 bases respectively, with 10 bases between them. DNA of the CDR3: TGTGCCAGCAGGTCGGGGGGAAACTATGGCTACACCTTC. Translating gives CASRSGGNYGYTF.

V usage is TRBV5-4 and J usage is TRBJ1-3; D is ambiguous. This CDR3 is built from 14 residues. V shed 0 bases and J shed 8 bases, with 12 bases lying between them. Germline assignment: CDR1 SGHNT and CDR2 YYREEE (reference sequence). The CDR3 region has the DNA TGTGCCAGCAGCTTGGACCCCTCCGTAGACACCATATATTTT. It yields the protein CASSLDPSVDTIYF.

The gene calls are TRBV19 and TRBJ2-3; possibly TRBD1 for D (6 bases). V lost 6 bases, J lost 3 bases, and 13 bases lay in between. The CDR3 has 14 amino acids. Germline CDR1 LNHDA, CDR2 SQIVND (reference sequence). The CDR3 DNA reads TGTGCCAGTAGAACCGCCAGGGGAACAGATACGCAGTATTTT. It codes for CASRTARGTDTQYF.

The CDR3 DNA reads TGCGCCAGCAGCCAAGGACCGGGAAGCGGTAAGGCTGAAGCTTTCTTT. It codes for CASSQGPGSGKAEAFF. This rearrangement joins TRBV4-1 to TRBJ1-1; D not resolved. Germline CDR1 and CDR2: MGHRA and YSYEKL. V lost 1 base and J 6 bases, leaving 18 bases between the germline ends. This CDR3 comprises 16 residues.

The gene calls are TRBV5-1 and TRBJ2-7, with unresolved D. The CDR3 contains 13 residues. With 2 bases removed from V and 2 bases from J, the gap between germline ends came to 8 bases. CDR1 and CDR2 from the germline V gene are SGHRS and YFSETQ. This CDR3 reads CASSFSTTYEQYF. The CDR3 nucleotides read TGCGCCAGCAGCTTTTCAACTACCTACGAGCAGTACTTC.

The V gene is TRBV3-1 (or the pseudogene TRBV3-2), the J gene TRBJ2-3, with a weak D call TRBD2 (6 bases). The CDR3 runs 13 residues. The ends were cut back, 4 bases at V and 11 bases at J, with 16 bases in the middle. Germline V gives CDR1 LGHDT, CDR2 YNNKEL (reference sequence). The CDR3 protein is CASSLSHGGGQYF. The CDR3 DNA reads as TGTGCCAGCAGCCTAAGTCACGGGGGTGGGCAGTATTTT.

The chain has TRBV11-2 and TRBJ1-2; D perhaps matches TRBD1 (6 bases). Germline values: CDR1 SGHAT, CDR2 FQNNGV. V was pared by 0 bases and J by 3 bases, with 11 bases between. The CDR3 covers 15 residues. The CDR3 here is CASSLEPAGDYGYTF. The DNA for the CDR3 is TGTGCCAGCAGCTTAGAGCCTGCAGGGGACTATGGCTACACCTTC.

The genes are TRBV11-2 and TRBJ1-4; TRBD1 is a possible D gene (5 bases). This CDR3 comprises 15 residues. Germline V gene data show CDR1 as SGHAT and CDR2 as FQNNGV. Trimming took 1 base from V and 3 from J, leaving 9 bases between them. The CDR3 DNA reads TGTGCCAGCAGCTTAGGTGGACAACCTAATGAAAAACTGTTTTTT. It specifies CASSLGGQPNEKLFF. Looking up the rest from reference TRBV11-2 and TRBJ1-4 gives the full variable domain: EAGVAQSPRYKIIEKRQSVAFWCNPISGHATLYWYQQILGQGPKLLIQFQNNGVVDDSQLPKDRFSAERLKGVDSTLKIQPAKLEDSAVYLCASSLGGQPNEKLFFGSGTQLSVL.

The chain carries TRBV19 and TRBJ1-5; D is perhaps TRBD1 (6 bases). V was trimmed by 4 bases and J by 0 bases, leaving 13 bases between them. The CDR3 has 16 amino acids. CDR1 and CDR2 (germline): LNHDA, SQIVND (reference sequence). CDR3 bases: TGTGCCAGTAGTACTCCGGGACAACTTAGCAATCAGCCCCAGCATTTT. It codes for CASSTPGQLSNQPQHF. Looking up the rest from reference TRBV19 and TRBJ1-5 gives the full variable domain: DGGITQSPKYLFRKEGQNVTLSCEQNLNHDAMYWYRQDPGQGLRLIYYSQIVNDFQKGDIAEGYSVSREKKESFPLTVTSAQKNPTAFYLCASSTPGQLSNQPQHFGDGTRLSIL.

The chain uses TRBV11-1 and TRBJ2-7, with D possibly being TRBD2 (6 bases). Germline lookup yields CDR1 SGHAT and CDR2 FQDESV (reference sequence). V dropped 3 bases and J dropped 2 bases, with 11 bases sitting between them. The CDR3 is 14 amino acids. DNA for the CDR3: TGTGCCAGCAGCTTCACTAGCCCCACCTACGAGCAGTACTTC. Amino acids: CASSFTSPTYEQYF.

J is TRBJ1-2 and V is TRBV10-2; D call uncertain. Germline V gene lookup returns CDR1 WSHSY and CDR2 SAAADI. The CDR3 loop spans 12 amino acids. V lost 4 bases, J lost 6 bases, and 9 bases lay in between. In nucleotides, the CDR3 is TGCGCCAGCAGTGCCTCACGGGATGGCTACACCTTC. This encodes CASSASRDGYTF.

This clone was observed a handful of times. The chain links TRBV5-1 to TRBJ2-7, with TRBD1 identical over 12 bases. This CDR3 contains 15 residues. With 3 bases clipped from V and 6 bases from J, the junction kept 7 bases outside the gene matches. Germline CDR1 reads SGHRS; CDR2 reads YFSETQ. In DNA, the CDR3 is TGCGCCAGCAGCTGGGGGGCGGGACAGGGGGCCGAGCAGTACTTC. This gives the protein CASSWGAGQGAEQYF.

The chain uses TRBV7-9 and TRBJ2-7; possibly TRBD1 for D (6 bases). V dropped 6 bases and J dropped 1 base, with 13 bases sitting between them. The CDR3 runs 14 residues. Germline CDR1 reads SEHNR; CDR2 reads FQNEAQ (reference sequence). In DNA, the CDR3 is TGTGCCAGCAGGGGAACGACAGGTTCCTACGAGCAGTACTTC. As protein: CASRGTTGSYEQYF.

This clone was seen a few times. CDR3: CASSEGAGGGQPQHF. The CDR3, as DNA: TGTGCCAGCAGTGAAGGGGCCGGGGGAGGTCAGCCCCAGCATTTT. The chain is built from TRBV6-1 and TRBJ1-5; perhaps TRBD1 as D (5 bases). The V gene's germline CDR1 is MNHNS and CDR2 SASEGT. Trimming took off 1 base at V and 6 bases at J, with 13 bases between the two ends. This CDR3 is built from 15 residues.

This CDR3 reads CASSLVGQGYSSPLHF. CDR3 sequence (DNA): TGCGCCAGCAGCTTGGTGGGACAGGGGTATTCTTCACCCCTCCACTTT. The rearrangement joins TRBV5-1 to TRBJ1-6, with 10 positions matching TRBD1. CDR1 is SGHRS, CDR2 YFSETQ, per germline. This CDR3 contains 16 residues. Trimming cost V 0 bases and J 9 bases; bases outside gene matches: 6. Supplemented by reference TRBV5-1 and TRBJ1-6, the full variable domain reads KAGVTQTPRYLIKTRGQQVTLSCSPISGHRSVSWYQQTPGQGLQFLFEYFSETQRNKGNFPGRFSGRQFSNSRSEMNVSTLELGDSALYLCASSLVGQGYSSPLHFGNGTRLTVT.